The 9 T cell receptor beta chains below were found in one sample sequenced in a study of regulatory T cells in long-lasting Graves disease. Time point in this sample: newly diagnosed GD, antithyroid drugs for less than 3 months. TCR sequences were obtained from RNA taken from PBMCs. Relying on iRepertoire HTBI primers and Arm-PCR of CDR3 regions, the team built TCR beta libraries. TCRdb redid the calling of the multiplex PCR reads with MiXCR, one entry per CDR3 protein. The table lists over 400,000 distinct CDR3 sequences, 14% of them singletons, with approximately 17% in the top ten. This sample also belongs to another study, concerning T cells in Graves' hyperthyroidism and ophthalmopathy.

This material consisted of peripheral blood mononuclear cells (PBMCs), taken at new diagnosis, from a patient treated with antithyroid drugs. All receptors derive from a woman between 50 and 59 years old with Graves disease.

This clonotype was seen repeatedly, ten times or more. The genes are TRBV28 and TRBJ2-7; 7 nucleotides align to TRBD1. The CDR3 is 14 residues long. Germline CDR1 reads MDHEN; CDR2 reads SYDVKM. J gave up 4 bases and V 8 bases, and 11 bases lay outside the gene matches. This CDR3 is CASETPGTAYEQYF. DNA of the CDR3: TGTGCCAGCGAAACTCCCGGGACAGCATACGAGCAGTACTTC.

This clonotype was counted a few times. The chain employs TRBV28 and TRBJ2-2; D is undetermined. V was clipped by 6 bases and J by 0 bases, with 14 bases between them. Germline V gives CDR1 MDHEN, CDR2 SYDVKM. The CDR3 contains 16 residues. Here the CDR3 DNA reads TGTGCCAGCAGCCCCGGAAGCCGACCGAACACCGGGGAGCTGTTTTTT. Translation gives CASSPGSRPNTGELFF.

The sample holds a few counts of this clonotype. The chain employs TRBV5-1 and TRBJ1-4, with 9 bases lining up with TRBD1. Germline V gene sequence: CDR1 SGHRS, CDR2 YFSETQ. The CDR3 spans 15 residues. V trimming: 4 bases; J trimming: 9 bases; junction bases outside the gene matches: 10. CDR3 sequence (DNA): TGCGCCAGCAGCAGACAGGGACAGGGTTTAAAAAAACTGTTTTTT. This gives the protein CASSRQGQGLKKLFF.

This clonotype turned up a few times. This chain uses TRBV7-9 with TRBJ2-4; TRBD1 aligns across 11 bases. Germline V gene data show CDR1 as SEHNR and CDR2 as FQNEAQ (reference sequence). J lost 5 bases, V lost 5 bases, and 2 bases had no gene match. The CDR3 runs 14 residues. This CDR3 is CASSTDRGQNIQYF. In nucleotides, the CDR3 is TGTGCCAGCAGCACGGACAGGGGGCAAAACATTCAGTACTTC.

J is TRBJ2-3 and V is TRBV19; 8 nucleotides agree with TRBD2. With V trimmed by 3 bases and J by 7 bases, 15 bases remained unmatched. Germline values: CDR1 LNHDA, CDR2 SQIVND (reference sequence). The CDR3 has 17 residues. The CDR3 bases are TGTGCCAGTAGTATGCCCTTAGATGCGGGAGGCAGGTATACGCAGTATTTT. It encodes CASSMPLDAGGRYTQYF.

This clonotype was found many times. The V call is TRBV2, the J call TRBJ1-5, with TRBD1 as a possible D gene (5 bases). CDR3 size: 15 residues. CDR1 and CDR2 (germline): SNHLY, FYNNEI. V shed 1 base and J shed 9 bases, with 16 bases lying between them. The DNA of the CDR3 is TGTGCCAGCAGTGAAGATATAGCAGGGCTCCCGCCCCAGCATTTT. Translated: CASSEDIAGLPPQHF.

In its sample, this clonotype was seen a few times. This chain uses TRBV19 with TRBJ2-3; 7 bases align to TRBD1. CDR3 size: 14 residues. CDR1 LNHDA and CDR2 SQIVND come from the germline V gene (reference sequence). V dropped 6 bases and J dropped 3; count of bases not matched to a gene: 6. The CDR3 loop is CASRSGTVTDTQYF. CDR3 nucleotide sequence: TGTGCCAGTAGATCCGGGACAGTGACAGATACGCAGTATTTT. Variable domain in full (rest from reference TRBV19 and TRBJ2-3): DGGITQSPKYLFRKEGQNVTLSCEQNLNHDAMYWYRQDPGQGLRLIYYSQIVNDFQKGDIAEGYSVSREKKESFPLTVTSAQKNPTAFYLCASRSGTVTDTQYFGPGTRLTVL.

The chain couples TRBV6-5 to TRBJ2-7, with D perhaps matching TRBD1 (5 bases). Trimming removed 0 bases at V and 3 bases at J, with 12 bases between. The CDR3 totals 15 residues. Germline lookup yields CDR1 MNHEY and CDR2 SVGAGI. CDR3 DNA: TGTGCCAGCAGTTACTCGGGGCAGGTCGGCTACGAGCAGTACTTC. This encodes CASSYSGQVGYEQYF.

This clonotype was detected ten times or more. The chain links TRBV29-1 to TRBJ2-4; 7 bases agree with TRBD1. Trimming cost V 3 bases and J 8 bases; bases outside gene matches: 4. The V gene's germline CDR1 is SQVTM and CDR2 ANQGSEA. The CDR3 loop spans 12 amino acids. CDR3 nucleotides: TGCAGCGTTGAGTCAGGGGGTGACATTCAGTACTTC. It translates to CSVESGGDIQYF.